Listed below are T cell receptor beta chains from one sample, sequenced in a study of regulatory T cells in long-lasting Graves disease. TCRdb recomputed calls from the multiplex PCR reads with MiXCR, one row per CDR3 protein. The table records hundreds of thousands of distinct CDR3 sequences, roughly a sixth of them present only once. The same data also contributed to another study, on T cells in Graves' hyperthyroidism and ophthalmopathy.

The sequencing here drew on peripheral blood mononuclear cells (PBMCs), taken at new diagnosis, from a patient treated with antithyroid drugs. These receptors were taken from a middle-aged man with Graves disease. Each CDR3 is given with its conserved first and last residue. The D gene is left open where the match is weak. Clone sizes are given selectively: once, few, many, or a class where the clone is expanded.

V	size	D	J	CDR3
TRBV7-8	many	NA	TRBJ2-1	CASSTLTGNSYNEQFF
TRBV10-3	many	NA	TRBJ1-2	CAISGAGYGYTF
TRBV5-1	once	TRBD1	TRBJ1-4	CASSSQGSNEKLFF
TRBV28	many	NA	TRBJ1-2	CASSTRNYGYTF
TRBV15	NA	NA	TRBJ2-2	CATSRDLGSGELFF
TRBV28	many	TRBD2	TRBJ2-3	CASSLSGLAFSTDTQYF
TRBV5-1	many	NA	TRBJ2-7	CASSVAGRTYEQYF
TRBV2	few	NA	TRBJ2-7	CASSYRGGSYEQYF
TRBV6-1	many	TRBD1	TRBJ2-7	CASRNPGQGPEQYF
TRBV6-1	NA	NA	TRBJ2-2	CASWRGTGELFF
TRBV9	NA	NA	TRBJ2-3	CASSPRTLVSTQYF
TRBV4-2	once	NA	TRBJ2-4	CASSQESGQGGLGIQYF
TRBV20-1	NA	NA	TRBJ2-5	CSARDGLDQETQYF
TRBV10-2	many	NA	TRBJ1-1	CASSRVNTEAFF
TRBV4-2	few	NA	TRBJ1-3	CASSQAAGNTIYF